The 7 T cell receptor beta chains listed next were all sequenced from one sample in a study of T cells in Graves' hyperthyroidism and ophthalmopathy (dated by TCRdb to between 2018 and 2020). Library creation used multiplex PCR. TCRdb shows the sequencer as Illumina HiSeq 2000. TCR beta CDR3 regions were amplified from RNA transcripts. A first-round RT-PCR of the TCR CDR3 used the HTBI primer set with the Qiagen OneStep RT-PCR kit. TCRdb's own reprocessing of the public reads used fastp at Q25 and MiXCR and kept productive beta chains. Each CDR3 protein appears once, grouped with its most common genes and DNA. For this sample there are hundreds of thousands of distinct CDR3 sequences; roughly 17% appear just once. The biggest ten clones account for around 19% of the sample. The source material was blood. These receptor sequences come from a woman aged 18-30 years with Graves' hyperthyroidism.

The chain uses TRBV4-1 and TRBJ2-5, with 13 bases matching TRBD2. Germline assignment: CDR1 MGHRA and CDR2 YSYEKL. CDR3 length equals 19 residues. J was trimmed by 4 bases and V by 0 bases; bases with no gene match: 11. CDR3 protein: CASSQDGPPLAGGGETQYF. CDR3 DNA sequence: TGCGCCAGCAGCCAAGACGGCCCCCCACTAGCGGGGGGGGGAGAGACCCAGTACTTC.

This chain uses TRBV6-5 with TRBJ2-1; D might be TRBD2 (5 bases). In germline, CDR1 is MNHEY, CDR2 SVGAGI. This CDR3 contains 16 residues. Between the trimmed V and J ends, which lost 2 bases and 4 bases, there was a span of 15 bases. The CDR3 bases are TGTGCCAGCAGTTACCGGCGGGTCCGGGGTTACAATGAGCAGTTCTTC. This sequence encodes CASSYRRVRGYNEQFF.

The chain recombines TRBV6-1 with TRBJ1-6; 10 bases map to TRBD1. Per germline, CDR1 MNHNS and CDR2 SASEGT. CDR3 length equals 16 residues. The V and J ends lost 4 bases and 0 bases, in that order; junction bases with no gene match: 0. CDR3 in DNA: TGTGCCAGCAGTGGGACAGGGGGCTCCTATAATTCACCCCTCCACTTT. Protein sequence: CASSGTGGSYNSPLHF.

This chain links TRBV7-2 with TRBJ1-5, with a possible D match to TRBD1 (5 bases). V was shortened by 5 bases and J by 0 bases, with 14 bases between the two germline ends. The CDR3 length is 16 residues. Germline V gene sequence: CDR1 SGHTA, CDR2 FQGNSA. CDR3 loop: CASSRQPGHSNQPQHF. CDR3 nucleotide sequence: TGTGCCAGCAGCAGACAGCCGGGGCATAGCAATCAGCCCCAGCATTTT.

Details on this clonotype: This may be a read error: a much more frequent sequence differs by one nucleotide. The rearrangement uses TRBV7-9 and TRBJ2-7; D gene uncertain. The V end was cut by 6 bases, the J end by 3 bases, with 18 bases between. The CDR3 consists of 15 residues. Germline lookup yields CDR1 SEHNR and CDR2 FQNEAQ (reference sequence). CDR3 sequence (DNA): TGTGCCAGCAGTACCACCCCGGTGGGGAACTACGAGCAGTACTTC. It specifies CASSTTPVGNYEQYF.

This clonotype was seen ten or more times. The rearrangement links TRBV20-1 to TRBJ2-7; 7 bases match TRBD2. The germline gives CDR1 DFQATT, CDR2 SNEGSKA (reference sequence). The V gene end was trimmed by 0 bases and the J gene end by 7 bases; junction bases not matched to a gene: 12. The length of the CDR3 is 15 residues. CDR3 coding DNA: TGCAGTGCTAGAGAGGGGTCTAGCGGAGGGAGGGAGCAGTACTTC. The encoded protein is CSAREGSSGGREQYF.

The chain recombines TRBV29-1 with TRBJ2-5, with D perhaps matching TRBD1 or TRBD2 (5 bases each). Germline CDR1 reads SQVTM; CDR2 reads ANQGSEA. Trimming removed 3 bases from V and 3 bases from J, with 8 bases in between. The CDR3 extends over 12 amino acids. CDR3: CSVELGEETQYF. The CDR3, as DNA: TGCAGCGTTGAGTTGGGGGAAGAGACCCAGTACTTC.